The present T cell receptor (beta chain) was sequenced within a study of cytotoxic CD8 clonotypes in ibrutinib-treated CLL. About the research overall: Response samples came after a median roughly twelve months of treatment, range 6 to 36.

Genomic DNA for TCR beta libraries, 2 to 2.5 micrograms, came from cryopreserved PBMCs. Concerning this clone itself: Its antigen is unidentified.

Study-wide points: Few clonotypes were public, and these shrank or held steady under treatment.

Method: immunoSEQ multiplex PCR; TCRdb's copy keeps in-frame clones and lacks some. Among roughly 150,000 clones listed, roughly four fifths were seen once. V was cut by 2 bases and J by 7 bases, with 16 bases left in between. The CDR3 runs 15 residues. CDR1 and CDR2 from the germline V gene are SGHDN and FVKESK. This receptor was identified in a human donor with chronic lymphocytic leukemia. Sequencing was performed on PBMCs, taken after 12 months of ibrutinib treatment. J is TRBJ2-3 and V is TRBV14; maybe TRBD1 (6 bases). The CDR3 sequence: CASSQNTGTGYTQYF. The CDR3 DNA sequence: TGTGCCAGCAGCCAAAACACAGGGACGGGATATACGCAGTATTTT. Based on the CDR3 plus reference TRBV14 and TRBJ2-3, the full variable domain is EAGVTQFPSHSVIEKGQTVTLRCDPISGHDNLYWYRRVMGKEIKFLLHFVKESKQDESGMPNNRFLAERTGGTYSTLKVQPAELEDSGVYFCASSQNTGTGYTQYFGPGTRLTVL.